One and the same sample provided the 5 T cell receptor beta chains below, sequenced in a study of blood T cell repertoires in COVID-19. Sequenced by immunoSEQ multiplex PCR; TCRdb stores in-frame clones only, minus some. The repertoire holds about 170,000 clones, with approximately 92% as singletons. The specimen sequenced was peripheral blood. These receptors were obtained from a woman between 50 and 59 years old with acute or convalescent COVID-19.

The gene calls are TRBV19 and TRBJ1-1; the match to TRBD1 covers 7 bases. With 6 bases clipped from V and 5 bases from J, the junction kept 12 bases outside the gene matches. The CDR3 runs 15 residues. Germline loops: CDR1 LNHDA, CDR2 SQIVND (reference sequence). The CDR3 DNA is TGTGCCAGTAGACTTAGACAGGGACAGCTGACTGAAGCTTTCTTT. This codes for CASRLRQGQLTEAFF.

The V and J genes are TRBV9 and TRBJ2-1; 8 positions match TRBD1. CDR3 length: 15 amino acids. Germline values: CDR1 SGDLS, CDR2 YYNGEE. Germline trimming cut 2 bases from V and 5 bases from J; bases unmatched to any gene: 6. Here the CDR3 DNA reads TGTGCCAGCAGCGTCGGCAGGGGGCAGAACAATGAGCAGTTCTTC. Protein product: CASSVGRGQNNEQFF.

The V and J genes are TRBV6-1 and TRBJ1-6; D is ambiguous. V lost 1 base and J 0 bases, leaving 10 bases between the germline ends. The CDR3 length is 17 residues. The germline CDR1 and CDR2 sequences are MNHNS and SASEGT. The CDR3 reads CASSEEAPSSYNSPLHF. CDR3 coding DNA: TGTGCCAGCAGTGAAGAAGCGCCTTCCTCCTATAATTCACCCCTCCACTTT.

This sequence joins TRBV7-2 and TRBJ2-4; TRBD1 aligns across 10 bases. Looked up from germline, CDR1 is SGHTA and CDR2 is FQGNSA. This CDR3 contains 15 residues. V trimming: 1 base; J trimming: 9 bases; junction bases outside the gene matches: 6. The CDR3 is CASSLGSGQGIIQYF. In DNA form, the CDR3 reads TGTGCCAGCAGCTTAGGTTCGGGACAGGGGATCATTCAGTACTTC. Looking up the rest from reference TRBV7-2 and TRBJ2-4 gives the full variable domain: GAGVSQSPSNKVTEKGKDVELRCDPISGHTALYWYRQSLGQGLEFLIYFQGNSAPDKSGLPSDRFSAERTGGSVSTLTIQRTQQEDSAVYLCASSLGSGQGIIQYFGAGTRLSVL.

V and J are TRBV7-9 and TRBJ2-1; D is unresolved. Germline V gene lookup returns CDR1 SEHNR and CDR2 FQNEAQ (reference sequence). Trimming left V 5 bases short and J 2 bases short, with 13 bases between. The CDR3 is made up of 15 amino acids. CDR3 sequence (DNA): TGTGCCAGCAGCCGCTTGGGCCCGGCCTACAATGAGCAGTTCTTC. Translation gives CASSRLGPAYNEQFF.